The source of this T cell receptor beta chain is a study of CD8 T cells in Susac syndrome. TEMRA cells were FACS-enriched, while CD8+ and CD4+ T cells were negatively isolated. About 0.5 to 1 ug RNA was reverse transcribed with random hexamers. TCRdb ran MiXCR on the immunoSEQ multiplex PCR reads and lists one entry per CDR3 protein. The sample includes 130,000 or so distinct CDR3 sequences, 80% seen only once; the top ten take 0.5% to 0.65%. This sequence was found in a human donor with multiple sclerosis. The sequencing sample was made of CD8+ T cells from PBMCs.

In nucleotides, the CDR3 is TGTGCCAGCAGCTACTACAGGAAGAACACCGGGGAGCTGTTTTTT. The encoded protein is CASSYYRKNTGELFF. V usage is TRBV7-9 and J usage is TRBJ2-2; maybe TRBD1 (5 bases). V lost 4 bases, J lost 1 base, and 10 bases lay in between. CDR1 SEHNR and CDR2 FQNEAQ come from the germline V gene (reference sequence). The CDR3 is 15 amino acids.